This T cell receptor beta chain was observed in a study of blood T cell repertoires in COVID-19. Across the study: The origin of the acute and convalescent COVID-19 samples was the United States, Italy and Spain.

The CDR3 is 14 amino acids. Looked up from germline, CDR1 is SGHDT and CDR2 is YYEEEE. V shed 2 bases and J shed 7 bases, with 15 bases lying between them. Study processing details: Reference gene primers were amplified, and this amplification served to estimate nucleated cell counts. Sequencing used immunoSEQ multiplex PCR; TCRdb keeps in-frame clones, though not all of them. V and J calls and clone size are those listed in that table; D and trimming were worked out from the DNA. Found here are more than 200,000 clones, approximately 79% of them singletons; the top ten hold about 4%. The genes are TRBV5-6 and TRBJ1-1; possible D gene TRBD1, 6 bases. The material sequenced was peripheral blood. This TCR came from a middle-aged woman with active or convalescent COVID-19. CDR3 protein: CASSLTGKWGEAFF. In nucleotides, the CDR3 is TGTGCCAGCAGCTTAACAGGGAAATGGGGTGAAGCTTTCTTT.